Below, 20 T cell receptor beta chains from the same sample are listed, as sequenced in a study of blood T cells in healthy people across ages. PCR was performed a second time for about 7 to 11 cycles using a sample-barcoded 5' primer and a J-beta primer mix. TCRdb re-called the 5' RACE reads with MiXCR, one entry per CDR3 protein. The sample contains about 930,000 distinct CDR3 sequences, about 28% of which appear only once. A further study also used this sample, focusing on T cells of mothers and their children.

Material for sequencing was blood. The source of these receptors is a woman between 40 and 55 years old in good health.

The chain is built from TRBV18 and TRBJ1-1; TRBD1 agrees at 9 bases. The V and J ends lost 3 bases and 4 bases, in that order; junction bases with no gene match: 12. The CDR3 covers 17 residues. In germline, CDR1 is KGHSH, CDR2 LQKENI. The CDR3 DNA reads as TGTGCCAGCTCACCGCGCCGGGACAGGGTCTTGGGCACTGAAGCTTTCTTT. Translated: CASSPRRDRVLGTEAFF.

Ten or more counts support this clonotype. This chain uses TRBV28 with TRBJ2-5; D uncertain. CDR3 length: 12 amino acids. V shed 6 bases and J shed 1 base, with 6 bases lying between them. CDR1 and CDR2 (germline): MDHEN, SYDVKM. This chain's CDR3 is CASRRIQETQYF. The CDR3 DNA reads TGTGCCAGCAGGCGAATCCAAGAGACCCAGTACTTC.

The V gene is TRBV12-3 or TRBV12-4, the J gene TRBJ2-1; D is possibly TRBD1 (5 bases). The CDR3 spans 18 residues. Deletions cut 6 bases from V and 10 bases from J, with 31 bases between. The CDR3 nucleotides are TGTGCCAGCAGCGAAGGGGTAGGTTTCTTCGCTCGATCCTACGAGCAGTTCTTC. It specifies CASSEGVGFFARSYEQFF.

This clonotype was seen only a few times. The chain is built from TRBV5-1 and TRBJ2-7; 8 positions match TRBD1. Germline V CDR1 and CDR2: SGHRS, YFSETQ. Trimming at V came to 4 bases and at J to 7 bases, leaving 13 bases not matched to a gene. CDR3 length: 15 residues. The CDR3 DNA reads as TGCGCCAGCAGCGACCCGGACAGGGCAAGGAATGAGCAGTACTTC. Its translation is CASSDPDRARNEQYF.

This clonotype was recorded a few times. The V gene is TRBV30, the J gene TRBJ2-5; D may be TRBD1 (5 bases). The CDR3 sequence is 13 residues long. Between the trimmed V and J ends, which lost 2 bases and 5 bases, there was a span of 12 bases. Germline values: CDR1 GTSNPN, CDR2 SVGIG (reference sequence). The CDR3, as DNA: TGTGCCTGGAGTTCTGGGGCCGAGGAGACCCAGTACTTC. Its protein is CAWSSGAEETQYF.

A single count supports this clonotype. A much larger clone lies one base from this, so it may be a read error. V is TRBV12-3 or TRBV12-4 and J is TRBJ2-1; 9 nucleotides agree with TRBD1. V lost 7 bases to trimming and J lost 9 bases; unmatched junction nucleotides: 10. The CDR3 spans 14 residues. The CDR3 DNA reads as TGTGCCAGCAATCAACAGGGGGCCCGGGGTGAGCAGTTCTTC. It is translated as CASNQQGARGEQFF.

V and J are TRBV6-6 and TRBJ2-5; D is ambiguous. Per germline, CDR1 MNHNY and CDR2 SVGAGI (reference sequence). The length of the CDR3 is 14 residues. V was clipped by 7 bases and J by 5 bases, with 17 bases between them. The chain's CDR3 is CASTYPGNRETQYF. CDR3 sequence (DNA): TGTGCCAGCACCTACCCGGGTAATCGGGAGACCCAGTACTTC.

The chain combines TRBV7-8 with TRBJ1-2; tentatively, D is TRBD1 (5 bases). CDR3 size: 14 residues. The V end lost 1 base, the J end lost 7 bases, and 13 bases lay between the germline ends. Germline V gives CDR1 SGHVS, CDR2 FQNEAQ. For the CDR3, the DNA is TGTGCCAGCAGCTTAGAGCCGGGGCGGGGTGGCTACACCTTC. This gives the protein CASSLEPGRGGYTF.

This clonotype was seen more than once but under ten times. The V call is TRBV6-2 or TRBV6-3, the J call TRBJ2-7, with 10 positions matching TRBD1. Germline CDR1 MNHEY, CDR2 SVGEGT. V was pared by 7 bases and J by 5 bases, with 11 bases of the junction left unmatched. The CDR3 totals 15 residues. In DNA, the CDR3 is TGTGCCAGCATCAAATCAGGGACAGGGGTACACGAGCAGTACTTC. Its protein product is CASIKSGTGVHEQYF.

This chain uses TRBV4-3 with TRBJ2-4; D is possibly TRBD1 (5 bases). Matching the DNA end better, TRBJ2-7 makes the J call doubtful. The CDR3 consists of 16 residues. CDR1 LGHNA and CDR2 YSLEER come from the germline V gene. The CDR3 coding sequence is TGCGCCAGCAGCCAAGATAGGGGCATGCGTTTCTACGAGCAGTACTTC. Translating gives CASSQDRGMRFYEQYF.

By share, this clonotype ranks as large. The chain combines TRBV7-9 with TRBJ2-1; 7 bases map to TRBD2. This CDR3 contains 13 residues. The junction had 4 bases not matched to a gene; V was cut back by 4 bases and J by 7 bases. CDR1 SEHNR and CDR2 FQNEAQ come from the germline V gene (reference sequence). The CDR3: CASSSEGGNEQFF. The CDR3 DNA reads TGTGCCAGCAGCTCGGAGGGAGGGAATGAGCAGTTCTTC.

This clonotype was seen ten or more times. This chain uses TRBV13 with TRBJ1-1; D call uncertain. The CDR3 length is 14 residues. V lost 6 bases to trimming and J lost 1 base, with 12 bases between them. The germline CDR1 and CDR2 sequences are PRHDT and FYEKMQ (reference sequence). CDR3 protein: CASRPGPQNTEAFF. CDR3 sequence (DNA): TGTGCCAGCAGGCCCGGGCCCCAGAACACTGAAGCTTTCTTT.

This clonotype has only a few counts. The chain combines TRBV6-5 with TRBJ1-5, with 8 bases that match TRBD1. The CDR3 contains 15 residues. V lost 4 bases to trimming and J lost 5 bases; unmatched junction nucleotides: 7. The germline V gene encodes CDR1 MNHEY and CDR2 SVGAGI. This chain's CDR3 is CASSLLGQAHQPQHF. The CDR3 bases are TGTGCCAGCAGTTTGTTGGGACAGGCGCATCAGCCCCAGCATTTT.

Many counts were recorded for this clonotype. The chain recombines TRBV20-1 with TRBJ1-4; D perhaps matches TRBD1 (5 bases). Trimming cost V 5 bases and J 0 bases, with 13 bases left between them. Germline V gene sequence: CDR1 DFQATT, CDR2 SNEGSKA (reference sequence). The CDR3 covers 15 residues. CDR3 region: CSAYLTGATNEKLFF. CDR3 sequence (DNA): TGCAGTGCTTACCTAACAGGCGCAACTAATGAAAAACTGTTTTTT.

This clonotype was recorded a few times. The chain joins TRBV3-1 to TRBJ1-2; no definite D call. Germline-derived CDR1 and CDR2 are LGHDT and YNNKEL (reference sequence). The V gene lost 4 bases and the J gene lost 4 bases, with 16 bases spanning the gap. The CDR3 is 15 amino acids. DNA of the CDR3: TGTGCCAGCAGCCCATCCATTCATAACGCCTATGGCTACACCTTC. It codes for CASSPSIHNAYGYTF.

The rearrangement uses TRBV6-5 and TRBJ2-4; TRBD1 matches 12 bases. J lost 13 bases, V lost 2 bases, and 9 bases had no gene match. This CDR3 comprises 15 residues. Looked up from germline, CDR1 is MNHEY and CDR2 is SVGAGI. The CDR3 nucleotides read TGTGCCAGCAGTTACGGGACAGGGGGCCACAATGAGCAGTACTTC. This gives the protein CASSYGTGGHNEQYF.

This clonotype was seen a handful of times. The chain uses TRBV30 and TRBJ1-2; D may be TRBD1 (6 bases). Trimming removed 2 bases at V and 10 bases at J, with 17 bases between. CDR1 is GTSNPN and CDR2 is SVGIG in the germline V gene (reference sequence). The CDR3 covers 13 residues. CDR3 sequence: CAWSSHPGGHYTF. CDR3 in DNA: TGTGCCTGGAGTAGCCACCCGGGGGGCCACTACACCTTC.

Comment on this clonotype: A much larger clone lies a single base off, so this may be a read error. The chain couples TRBV7-2 to TRBJ2-1; D gene ambiguous. Germline V CDR1 and CDR2: SGHTA, FQGNSA. This CDR3 region has 11 residues. The CDR3 reads CASSLMNGQFF. The CDR3 nucleotides are TGTGCCAGCAGCTTAATGAATGGGCAGTTCTTC.

For this clonotype: This may arise from a read error, as a much more abundant clone is one base away. V is TRBV13 and J is TRBJ1-2; a weak D match, TRBD1 (5 bases). CDR1 is PRHDT and CDR2 is FYEKMQ in the germline V gene (reference sequence). V lost 8 bases, J lost 1 base, and 20 bases lay in between. The CDR3 is made up of 16 amino acids. CDR3 bases: TGTGCCAGCGGTCACAGGTCCCGAAGGGTTAACTATGGCTACACCTTC. Amino acids: CASGHRSRRVNYGYTF.

As to this clonotype: The junction does not match germline at one end; this may be a read error. The V call is TRBV29-1, the J call TRBJ1-1, with a tentative D call TRBD1 (5 bases). The CDR3 consists of 11 residues. CDR1 is SQVTM and CDR2 is ANQGSEA in the germline V gene. The CDR3 region is CSGDLNTETFF. CDR3 in DNA: TGCAGTGGGGACTTGAACACTGAAACTTTCTTT.